The following is a T cell receptor (beta chain) sequence with its context. No antigen is known for it. The V end was cut by 1 base, the J end by 2 bases, with 10 bases between. Germline CDR1 is SGHNT and CDR2 is YENEEA. The CDR3 consists of 15 residues. This record belongs to a study of radiation and T cells in renal cell carcinoma. General study findings and limits: Without pretreatment biopsies, baseline tumor clonotype presence was undetermined.

Profiled with immunoSEQ multiplex PCR; TCRdb holds only in-frame clones, not every one. The data show tens of thousands of clones, about 85% seen once. Indicated time point: blood 4 weeks post-SBRT, at nephrectomy. Treatment indicated: 15 Gy SBRT to primary tumor, nephrectomy 4 weeks later. The receptor comes from a man in his fifties with renal cell carcinoma. The rearrangement joins TRBV11-3 to TRBJ2-3; D is perhaps TRBD1 (6 bases). The source material was blood, sampled from a patient whose treatment included radiotherapy and nephrectomy. The CDR3 nucleotides are TGTGCCAGCAGCTTAGGACAGGCATTCACAGATACGCAGTATTTT. The encoded protein is CASSLGQAFTDTQYF.